This TCR beta chain is drawn from a study of CD8 T cells in Susac syndrome. TEMRA cells were FACS-enriched, while CD8+ and CD4+ T cells were negatively isolated. About this clonotype: Antigen: not known.

RNA, at roughly 0.45 to 1 ug, was reverse transcribed with random hexamers. The TCR beta CDR3 was amplified by immunoSEQ multiplex PCR across 54 Vbeta, 13 Jbeta. TCRdb re-called the immunoSEQ multiplex PCR reads through MiXCR, storing one row per CDR3 protein. Altogether over 100,000 distinct CDR3 sequences are present, 96% being singletons, with the ten largest covering more than 0.12%. The V and J ends lost 4 bases and 0 bases, in that order; junction bases with no gene match: 9. Germline-derived CDR1 and CDR2 are LNHDA and SQIVND (reference sequence). The CDR3 extends over 17 amino acids. Study outcomes and limitations: In Susac patients, clonal expansion was not detected in CD4+ cells.

The specimen sequenced was CD4+ T cells from PBMCs. The origin of this receptor is a human donor with Susac syndrome. The chain is built from TRBV19 and TRBJ2-1; 7 positions agree with TRBD1. In nucleotides, the CDR3 is TGTGCCAGTAGTACACAGTTCAGGGGGAACTCCTACAATGAGCAGTTCTTC. Translation gives CASSTQFRGNSYNEQFF.